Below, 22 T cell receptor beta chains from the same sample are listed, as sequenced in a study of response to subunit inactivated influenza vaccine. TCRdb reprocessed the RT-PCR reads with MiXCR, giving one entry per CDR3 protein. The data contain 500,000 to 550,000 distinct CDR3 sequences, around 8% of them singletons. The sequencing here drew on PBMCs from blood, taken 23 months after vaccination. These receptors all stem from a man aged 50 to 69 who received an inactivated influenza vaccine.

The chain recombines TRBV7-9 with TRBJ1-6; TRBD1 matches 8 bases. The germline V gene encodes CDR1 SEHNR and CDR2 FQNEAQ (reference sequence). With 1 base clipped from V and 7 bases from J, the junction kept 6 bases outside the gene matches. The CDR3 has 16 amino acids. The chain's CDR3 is CASSLGGQGRNSPLHF. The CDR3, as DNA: TGTGCCAGCAGCTTAGGCGGACAGGGTAGGAATTCACCCCTCCACTTT.

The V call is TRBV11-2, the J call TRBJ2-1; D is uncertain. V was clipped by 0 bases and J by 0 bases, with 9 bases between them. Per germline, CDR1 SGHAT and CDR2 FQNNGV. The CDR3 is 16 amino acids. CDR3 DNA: TGTGCCAGCAGCTTAGAGGCAGGCGGCTCCTACAATGAGCAGTTCTTC. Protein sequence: CASSLEAGGSYNEQFF.

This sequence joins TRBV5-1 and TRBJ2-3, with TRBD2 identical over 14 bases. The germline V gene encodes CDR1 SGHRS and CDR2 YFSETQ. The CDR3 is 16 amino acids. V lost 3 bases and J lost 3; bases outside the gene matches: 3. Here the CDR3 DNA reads TGCGCCAGCAGCTCGGGACTAGCGGGGGAAACAGATACGCAGTATTTT. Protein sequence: CASSSGLAGETDTQYF. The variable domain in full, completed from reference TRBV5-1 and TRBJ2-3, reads KAGVTQTPRYLIKTRGQQVTLSCSPISGHRSVSWYQQTPGQGLQFLFEYFSETQRNKGNFPGRFSGRQFSNSRSEMNVSTLELGDSALYLCASSSGLAGETDTQYFGPGTRLTVL.

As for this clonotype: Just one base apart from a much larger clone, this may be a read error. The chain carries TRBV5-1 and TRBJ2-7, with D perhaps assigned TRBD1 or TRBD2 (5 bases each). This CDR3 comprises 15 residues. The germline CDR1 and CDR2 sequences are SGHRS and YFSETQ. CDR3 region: CASSQTGTDPYEQHF. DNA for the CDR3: TGCGCCAGCAGCCAAACCGGGACGGACCCCTACGAGCAGCACTTC.

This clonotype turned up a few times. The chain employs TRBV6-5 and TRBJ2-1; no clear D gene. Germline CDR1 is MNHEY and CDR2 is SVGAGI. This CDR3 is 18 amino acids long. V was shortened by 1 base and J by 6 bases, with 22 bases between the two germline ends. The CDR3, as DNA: TGTGCCAGCAGTTACTGGGGTCGCCAGGCCCTTACAACCAATGAGCAGTTCTTC. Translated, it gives CASSYWGRQALTTNEQFF.

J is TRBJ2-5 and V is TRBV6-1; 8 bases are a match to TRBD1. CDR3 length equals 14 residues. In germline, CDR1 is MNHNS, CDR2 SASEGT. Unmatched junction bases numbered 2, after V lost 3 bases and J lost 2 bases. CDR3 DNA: TGTGCCAGCAGTGAGGACAGGGTGCAAGAGACCCAGTACTTC. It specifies CASSEDRVQETQYF.

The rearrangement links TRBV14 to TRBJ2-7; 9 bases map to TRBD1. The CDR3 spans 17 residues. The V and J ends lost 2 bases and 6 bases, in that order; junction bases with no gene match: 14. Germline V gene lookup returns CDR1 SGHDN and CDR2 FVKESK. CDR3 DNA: TGTGCCAGCAGCCAATTCGGGACAGGGACGGTGAGGGGCGAGCAGTACTTC. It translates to CASSQFGTGTVRGEQYF.

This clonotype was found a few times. CDR3 DNA: TGTGCCAGCAGCTCCTACAGGGACGAGCAGTACTTC. Translation: CASSSYRDEQYF. The V call is TRBV3-1, the J call TRBJ2-7; D might be TRBD1 (6 bases). V was trimmed by 5 bases and J by 5 bases, leaving 10 bases between them. The germline V gene encodes CDR1 LGHDT and CDR2 YNNKEL (reference sequence). The CDR3 runs to 12 residues.

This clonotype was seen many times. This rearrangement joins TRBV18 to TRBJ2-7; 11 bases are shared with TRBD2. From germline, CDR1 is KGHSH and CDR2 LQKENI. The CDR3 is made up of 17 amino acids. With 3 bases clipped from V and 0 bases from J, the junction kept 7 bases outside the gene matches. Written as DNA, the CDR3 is TGTGCCAGCTCACCTACCTTAGCGGGAGGGTCCTCCTACGAGCAGTACTTC. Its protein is CASSPTLAGGSSYEQYF.

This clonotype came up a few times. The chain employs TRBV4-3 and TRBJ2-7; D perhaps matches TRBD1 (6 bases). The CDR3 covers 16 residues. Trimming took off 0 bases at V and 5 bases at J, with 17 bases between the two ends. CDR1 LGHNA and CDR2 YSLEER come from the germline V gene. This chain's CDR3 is CASSQEMGLGGNEQYF. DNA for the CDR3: TGCGCCAGCAGCCAAGAGATGGGGCTAGGGGGTAACGAGCAGTACTTC.

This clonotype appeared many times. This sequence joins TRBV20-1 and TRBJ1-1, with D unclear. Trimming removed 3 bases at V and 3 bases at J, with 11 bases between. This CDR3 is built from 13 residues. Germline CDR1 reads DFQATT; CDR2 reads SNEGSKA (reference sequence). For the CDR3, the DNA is TGCAGTGCTAGGTCCGGGTCGTACACTGAAGCTTTCTTT. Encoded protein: CSARSGSYTEAFF.

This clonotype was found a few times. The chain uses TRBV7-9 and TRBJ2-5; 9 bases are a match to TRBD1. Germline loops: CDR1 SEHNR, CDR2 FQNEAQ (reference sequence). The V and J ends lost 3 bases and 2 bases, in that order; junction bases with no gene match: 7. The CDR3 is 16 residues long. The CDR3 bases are TGTGCCAGCAGCTTCCGACAGGGGGGGACACAAGAGACCCAGTACTTC. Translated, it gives CASSFRQGGTQETQYF.

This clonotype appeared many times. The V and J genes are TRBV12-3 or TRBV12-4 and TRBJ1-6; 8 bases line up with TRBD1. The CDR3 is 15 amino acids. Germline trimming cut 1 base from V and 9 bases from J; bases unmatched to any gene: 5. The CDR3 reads CASSLGDRRSSPLHF. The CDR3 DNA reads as TGTGCCAGCAGTTTAGGGGACAGGAGGAGTTCACCCCTCCACTTT.

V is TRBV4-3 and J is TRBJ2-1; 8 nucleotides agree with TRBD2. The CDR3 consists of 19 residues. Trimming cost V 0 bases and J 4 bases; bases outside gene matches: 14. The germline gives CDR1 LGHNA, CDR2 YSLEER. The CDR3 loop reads CASSQEDAGLAGFYNEQFF. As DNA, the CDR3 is TGCGCCAGCAGCCAAGAAGACGCAGGGCTAGCGGGCTTTTACAATGAGCAGTTCTTC.

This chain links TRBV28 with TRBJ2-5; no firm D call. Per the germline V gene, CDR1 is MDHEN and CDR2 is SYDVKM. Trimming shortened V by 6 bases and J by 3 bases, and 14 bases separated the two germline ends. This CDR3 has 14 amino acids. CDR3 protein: CASRPATRKETQYF. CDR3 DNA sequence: TGTGCCAGCAGACCGGCCACCCGGAAAGAGACCCAGTACTTC.

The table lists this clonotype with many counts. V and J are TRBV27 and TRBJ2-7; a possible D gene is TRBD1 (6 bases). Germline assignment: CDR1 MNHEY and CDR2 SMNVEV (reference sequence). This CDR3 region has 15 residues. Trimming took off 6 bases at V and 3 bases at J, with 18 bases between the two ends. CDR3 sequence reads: CASRTGQLAGYEQYF. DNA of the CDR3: TGTGCCAGCAGGACCGGACAGCTCGCGGGCTACGAGCAGTACTTC.

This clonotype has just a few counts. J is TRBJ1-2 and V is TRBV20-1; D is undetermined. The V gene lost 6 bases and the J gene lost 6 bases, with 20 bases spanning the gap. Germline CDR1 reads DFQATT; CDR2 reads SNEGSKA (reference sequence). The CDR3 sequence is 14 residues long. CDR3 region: CSAGRAGFGDGYTF. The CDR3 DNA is TGCAGTGCAGGTCGGGCTGGCTTCGGGGATGGCTACACCTTC.

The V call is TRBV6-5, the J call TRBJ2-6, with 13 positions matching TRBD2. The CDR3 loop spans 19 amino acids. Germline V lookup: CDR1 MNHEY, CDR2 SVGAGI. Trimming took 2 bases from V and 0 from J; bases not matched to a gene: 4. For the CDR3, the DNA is TGTGCCAGCAGTTACGACGGGACTAGCGGGATCTCTGGGGCCAACGTCCTGACTTTC. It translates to CASSYDGTSGISGANVLTF.

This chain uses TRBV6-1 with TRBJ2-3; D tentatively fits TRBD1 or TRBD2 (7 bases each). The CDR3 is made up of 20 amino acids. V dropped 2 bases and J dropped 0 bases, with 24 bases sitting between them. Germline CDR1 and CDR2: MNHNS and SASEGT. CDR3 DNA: TGTGCCAGCAGTGAATGGGGGGGACAGAGCTACCTTCCTAGCACAGATACGCAGTATTTT. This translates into CASSEWGGQSYLPSTDTQYF.

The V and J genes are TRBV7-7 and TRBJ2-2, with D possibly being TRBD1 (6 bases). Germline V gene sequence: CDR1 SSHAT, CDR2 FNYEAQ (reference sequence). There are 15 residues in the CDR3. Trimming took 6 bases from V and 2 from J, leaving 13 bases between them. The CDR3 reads CASRQIGGNTGELFF. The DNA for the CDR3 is TGTGCCAGCAGGCAAATAGGGGGAAACACCGGGGAGCTGTTTTTT.

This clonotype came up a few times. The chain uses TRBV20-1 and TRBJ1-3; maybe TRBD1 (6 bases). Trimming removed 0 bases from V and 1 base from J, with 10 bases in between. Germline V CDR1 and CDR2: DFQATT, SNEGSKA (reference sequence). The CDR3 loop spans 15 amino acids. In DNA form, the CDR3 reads TGCAGTGCTAGAGATCAAAGGGGGTCTGGAAACACCATATATTTT. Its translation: CSARDQRGSGNTIYF.

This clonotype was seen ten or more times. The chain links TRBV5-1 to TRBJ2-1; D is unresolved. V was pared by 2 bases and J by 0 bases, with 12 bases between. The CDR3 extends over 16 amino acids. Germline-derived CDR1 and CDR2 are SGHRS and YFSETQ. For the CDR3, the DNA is TGCGCCAGCAGCTTCATGGCGTCCAGCTCCTACAATGAGCAGTTCTTC. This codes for CASSFMASSSYNEQFF.